Listed below are T cell receptor beta chains from one sample, sequenced in a study of cytomegalovirus exposure and HLA in healthy donors. Method: immunoSEQ multiplex PCR; TCRdb's copy keeps in-frame clones and lacks some. Of tens of thousands of clones in the sample, approximately 86% were seen once. Sequenced input: PBMCs. The receptor source for this set is a man in his thirties or forties in good health and CMV-seropositive. CDR3s include the opening cysteine and the closing phenylalanine or tryptophan. The D gene is left open where the match is weak. Where a row states a size, it is once, few, many or the class of an expanded clone; other rows omit it.

NA	NA	TRBV6-5	15	TRBJ2-3	TGTGCCAGCAGTCCTCTAGCCGCCGGCACAGATACGCAGTATTTT	CASSPLAAGTDTQYF
TRBD1	few	TRBV10-3	17	TRBJ1-1	TGTGCCATCAGTGAGTCGAGACAGGGGGCGGTGAACACTGAAGCTTTCTTT	CAISESRQGAVNTEAFF
TRBD2	NA	TRBV18	17	TRBJ2-6	TGTGCCAGCTCACCACCCTCTGGGGGGGCTGGGGCCAACGTCCTGACTTTC	CASSPPSGGAGANVLTF
TRBD2	NA	TRBV2	15	TRBJ2-1	TGTGCCATAACTAGCGGGAGTGGGTCCTACAATGAGCAGTTCTTC	CAITSGSGSYNEQFF
NA	NA	TRBV6-5	11	TRBJ2-3	TGTGCCAGCGGCAGAACAGATACGCAGTATTTT	CASGRTDTQYF
NA	NA	TRBV28	11	TRBJ1-1	TGTGCCAGCGGTATTCGGGGGGAAGCTTTCTTT	CASGIRGEAFF
TRBD2	NA	TRBV10-3	15	TRBJ2-7	TGTGCCATCAGGGCGACTAGCGGAGACAATGGGGTTGAGTACTTC	CAIRATSGDNGVEYF
NA	NA	TRBV5-1	12	TRBJ2-1	TGCGCCAGCAATGACCTAGATAATGAGCAGTTCTTC	CASNDLDNEQFF
TRBD1	NA	TRBV5-5	16	TRBJ1-2	TGTGCCAGCAGCTTCGCCACACCGGGACAGCGGTATGGCTACACCTTC	CASSFATPGQRYGYTF
TRBD1	NA	TRBV27	14	TRBJ2-7	TGTGCCAGCAGCCCCGGGGACAGTAACTACGAGCAGTACTTC	CASSPGDSNYEQYF
NA	NA	TRBV4-1	16	TRBJ2-1	TGCGCCAGCAGCCAAGTCGACATCGTGTCCTACAATGAGCAGTTCTTC	CASSQVDIVSYNEQFF
TRBD2	NA	TRBV19	18	TRBJ2-1	TGTGCCACCCCACCTACTAGCGGGAGAATAAGCTCCTACAATGAGCAGTTCTTC	CATPPTSGRISSYNEQFF
TRBD2	NA	TRBV10-1	16	TRBJ2-1	TGCGCCAGCAGCGGGGGACTAGCGGTTTCCTACAATGAGCAGTTCTTC	CASSGGLAVSYNEQFF
NA	NA	TRBV5-1	12	TRBJ2-3	TGCGCCAGCAGCTTGTCAGCAGATACGCAGTATTTT	CASSLSADTQYF
TRBD1	NA	TRBV9	14	TRBJ2-7	TGTGCCAGCGGCTGGGACAGGGGCTCCTACGAGCAGTACTTC	CASGWDRGSYEQYF
NA	NA	TRBV6-1	15	TRBJ1-2	TGTGCCAGCAGTGAAGCGCCTTACAGTAACTATGGCTACACCTTC	CASSEAPYSNYGYTF
NA	NA	TRBV18	13	TRBJ1-1	TGTGCCAGCTCACCACCCCGGCGGGAGGAAGCTTTCTTT	CASSPPRREEAFF
TRBD1	NA	TRBV5-1	14	TRBJ2-5	TGCGCCAGCAGCTCGGAAACAGGGGTCGAGACCCAGTACTTC	CASSSETGVETQYF
NA	NA	TRBV5-4	15	TRBJ2-5	TGTGCCAGCAGCTTGGAGTCAGGGGGGAGAAAGACCCAGTACTTC	CASSLESGGRKTQYF
NA	NA	TRBV25-1	11	TRBJ2-1	TGTGCCAGCGGTGGGAGTAATGAGCAGTTCTTC	CASGGSNEQFF
TRBD1	NA	TRBV27	16	TRBJ1-5	TGTGCCAGCAGGTCCCTTAGGGGGCCGAGGAATCAGCCCCAGCATTTT	CASRSLRGPRNQPQHF
NA	NA	TRBV27	16	TRBJ2-3	TGTGCCAGCAAACTAAACAGGGCATCTAGCACAGATACGCAGTATTTT	CASKLNRASSTDTQYF
TRBD2	NA	TRBV9	15	TRBJ2-1	TGTGCCAGCAGCGTAGAGGCTAGCGGCAACAATGAGCAGTTCTTC	CASSVEASGNNEQFF
NA	NA	TRBV25-1	11	TRBJ1-6	TGTGCCAGCAGTCGTGATTCACCCCTCCACTTT	CASSRDSPLHF
TRBD2	NA	TRBV7-6	15	TRBJ2-7	TGTGCCAGCAGCCCAGCCGGGGGGGATTCCTACGAGCAGTACTTC	CASSPAGGDSYEQYF
TRBD2	NA	TRBV28	16	TRBJ2-2	TGTGCCAGCAGTACCACTAGCGGGAGAAACACCGGGGAGCTGTTTTTT	CASSTTSGRNTGELFF
TRBD2	NA	TRBV7-9	15	TRBJ2-1	TGTGCCAGCAGCCTTAGCGGGAGAAGAGACAATGAGCAGTTCTTC	CASSLSGRRDNEQFF
NA	NA	TRBV29-1	12	TRBJ2-7	TGCAGCGTTGAGCAGGGGGGCCACGAGCAGTACTTC	CSVEQGGHEQYF
TRBD1	NA	TRBV15	15	TRBJ2-7	TGTGCCACCAGCAGAGAAACAGGGGCCATTTACGAGCAGTACTTC	CATSRETGAIYEQYF
TRBD1	NA	TRBV25-1	12	TRBJ2-7	TGTGCCAGCAACAGGGGGCCCTACGAGCAGTACTTC	CASNRGPYEQYF
TRBD1	NA	TRBV28	14	TRBJ1-5	TGTGCCAGCTCGTCGGACAGGGGCAATCAGCCCCAGCATTTT	CASSSDRGNQPQHF
TRBD1	NA	TRBV10-3	14	TRBJ1-5	TGTGCCATCAGTGCGGACAGGGTGGGTCAGCCCCAGCATTTT	CAISADRVGQPQHF
TRBD1	NA	TRBV6-5	13	TRBJ2-5	TGTGCCAGCAAAGACAGGGTACAAGAGGCCCAGTACTTC	CASKDRVQEAQYF
TRBD1	NA	TRBV28	15	TRBJ1-2	TGTGCCAGCAGTTTGCACAGGGGGCTGAACTATGGCTACACCTTC	CASSLHRGLNYGYTF
NA	NA	TRBV15	15	TRBJ2-1	TGTGCCACTCGCCAAACGGGATCCTGGGCCAATGAGCAGTTCTTC	CATRQTGSWANEQFF
NA	NA	TRBV2	13	TRBJ2-3	TGTGCCAGCAATCGACAGGACGCCGATACGCAGTATTTT	CASNRQDADTQYF
NA	hyperexpanded	TRBV28	13	TRBJ1-2	TGTGCCAGCAGGGGTGACGGGAACTATGGCTACACCTTC	CASRGDGNYGYTF
NA	NA	TRBV5-6	18	TRBJ1-4	TGTGCCAGCAGCTCGGGCGGACTCAACAGGGAGGGGCGCGAAAAACTGTTTTTT	CASSSGGLNREGREKLFF
NA	NA	TRBV5-1	18	TRBJ2-7	TGCGCCAGCAGCTTGTGGGGGATCTTGGCGGGATACTCCTACGAGCAGTACTTC	CASSLWGILAGYSYEQYF
NA	NA	TRBV9	16	TRBJ2-7	TGTGCCAGCAGCCCCCGGGCGACAGGGACTCTCGACGAGCAGTACTTC	CASSPRATGTLDEQYF
NA	NA	TRBV27	14	TRBJ2-1	TGTGCCAGCAGTTTATCTTACAGATACAATGAGCAGTTCTTC	CASSLSYRYNEQFF
NA	NA	TRBV5-1	14	TRBJ2-5	TGCGCCAGCAGCTTGGGGACAGCCCAAGAGACCCAGTACTTC	CASSLGTAQETQYF
TRBD1	NA	TRBV15	18	TRBJ2-6	TGTGCCACCAGCAGCCCGGGACAGGGGGTCTCTGGGGCCAACGTCCTGACTTTC	CATSSPGQGVSGANVLTF
TRBD2	NA	TRBV6-4	15	TRBJ2-1	TGTGCCAGCAGTGAGTGGCTAGCGGGAGGATATGAGCAGTTCTTC	CASSEWLAGGYEQFF
NA	NA	TRBV10-3	13	TRBJ1-5	TGTGCCATCAGTGAGTATCAAGGGGAGCCCCAGCATTTT	CAISEYQGEPQHF
TRBD1	NA	TRBV30	14	TRBJ1-2	TGTGCCTGGAGTGTAAACAGGGGGCTTTCTGGCTACACCTTC	CAWSVNRGLSGYTF
NA	NA	TRBV27	13	TRBJ1-1	TGTGCCAGCAGTTTTCAGGGGAACACTGAAGCTTTCTTT	CASSFQGNTEAFF
TRBD1	NA	TRBV6-1	14	TRBJ1-1	TGTGCCAGCAGTTTCCGACAGGGACCTACGGAAGCTTTCTTT	CASSFRQGPTEAFF
TRBD2	NA	TRBV19	15	TRBJ2-5	TGTGCCAGTGAAGCGGGAGGGCCTCAATGGGAGACCCAGTACTTC	CASEAGGPQWETQYF
TRBD2	NA	TRBV27	15	TRBJ2-3	TGTGCCAGCAGTTTTGGGACTAGAGGTACAGATACGCAGTATTTT	CASSFGTRGTDTQYF